This T cell receptor beta chain appears in the sequencing data of a study of T-cell reconstitution after alpha-beta-depleted transplantation in children (dated by TCRdb to 2015 to 2016). With respect to the entire study: The study quantitatively tracked T-cell immune reconstitution after TCRalphabeta/CD19-depleted allogeneic hematopoietic cell transplantation in children using TCR repertoire profiling. Study-level results and caveats: The frequencies of hyperexpanded clones fell over the following months, and after one year, T-cell counts and TCRbeta diversity were mostly attributed to newly produced T cells. The apparently early recovery of alphabetaT-cell counts about two months after transplant reportedly depended on only several hundred rapidly expanded clones that came from non-depleted graft cells. In some patients, high TCRbeta diversity at day 60 was attributed to recipient T cells and intrathymic progenitors that had survived conditioning.

Libraries were made using PCR. The reads were generated on an Illumina HiSeq 2500. TCR library preparation used molecular barcoding, with unique molecular identifiers applied to normalize quantification of the TCRbeta repertoire. The public reads were reprocessed in TCRdb via fastp at Q25 and MiXCR, keeping in-frame beta chains. Here each entry gathers all rows of one CDR3 protein and keeps the most common genes and DNA. Counted in this sample were about 140,000 distinct CDR3 sequences; 8% to 10% of them appeared once. 15% to 20% of the sample lies in the top ten. The junction carries 8 bases between V and J, which are trimmed by 2 bases and 0 bases respectively. Reading the germline V gene gives CDR1 MNHEY and CDR2 SVGAGI. Counted from cysteine to phenylalanine, this CDR3 has 15 amino acids. Kept here is only the CDR3 DNA, which spans 45 bases and is read in frame from base 1. The intended sense of this specimen's treatment or condition label: allogeneic hematopoietic cell transplantation with graft depleted of TCRalphabeta T cells and CD19 B cells. TCRalphabeta/CD19-depleted allogeneic hematopoietic cell grafts were given to the transplant recipients, all of whom were children.

This clonotype was counted at least ten times. The antigen this receptor binds is unknown. The record has no base qualities; no much larger clone is one base away. This clonotype originated in a female patient between 2 and 15 years old who had a stem cell transplant for congenital amegakaryocytic thrombocytopenia, so the T cells may come from the graft donor. Sequences were derived from PBMCs, mostly from graft donor cells, sampled 180 days after TCRalphabeta/CD19-depleted stem cell transplant. The chain couples TRBV6-5 to TRBJ2-1; D gene: possibly TRBD2, on 6 matching bases. The sequence in DNA is TGTGCCAGCAGTTACGGGACTCGCTCCTACAATGAGCAGTTCTTC. Translated, this is CASSYGTRSYNEQFF.